Listed below are T cell receptor beta chains from one sample, sequenced in a study of technical replicates of blood from a handful of donors. Repertoires were generated with immunoSEQ multiplex PCR, while TCRdb's copy carries only in-frame clones and drops some. The repertoire holds 84,000 or so clones, with 93% as singletons. Material for sequencing was T cells isolated from PBMCs. The receptors were sampled from a human donor in good health. The CDR3 runs from the conserved cysteine through the conserved F or W. The D gene is left open where the match is weak. Some rows mark clone size as missing; the rest say once, few, many or name a class of expanded clone.

J gene	D gene	CDR3 length	clone size	V gene	CDR3 protein	CDR3 DNA
TRBJ1-5	NA	15	once	TRBV28	CASGTIRGGNQPQHF	TGTGCCAGCGGCACGATTCGAGGGGGAAATCAGCCCCAGCATTTT
TRBJ1-2	NA	14	NA	TRBV2	CASSEEGPSYGYTF	TGTGCCAGCAGTGAAGAGGGGCCGAGCTATGGCTACACCTTC
TRBJ2-2	TRBD1	13	once	TRBV13	CASSQTGTGELFF	TGTGCCAGCAGCCAGACAGGGACCGGGGAGCTGTTTTTT
TRBJ2-7	NA	15	NA	TRBV10-1	CASSEPEQGTDEQYF	TGCGCCAGCAGTGAACCAGAGCAGGGAACTGACGAGCAGTACTTC
TRBJ2-1	TRBD1	16	NA	TRBV10-1	CASSAPGTGPYNEQFF	TGCGCCAGCAGTGCTCCTGGGACAGGGCCCTACAATGAGCAGTTCTTC
TRBJ2-2	NA	15	NA	TRBV19	CASSISRIHTGELFF	TGTGCCAGTAGTATATCGAGGATCCACACCGGGGAGCTGTTTTTT
TRBJ1-2	NA	14	NA	TRBV6-1	CASSGFGGNYGYTF	TGTGCCAGCAGTGGGTTTGGGGGGAACTATGGCTACACCTTC
TRBJ2-2	NA	19	once	TRBV11-3	CASSLARRSGGEDTGELFF	TGTGCCAGCAGCTTAGCCCGCCGCTCGGGCGGGGAAGACACCGGGGAGCTGTTTTTT
TRBJ2-7	NA	13	NA	TRBV28	CASSHRGSDEQYF	TGTGCCAGCAGCCATAGGGGATCCGACGAGCAGTACTTC
TRBJ2-2	NA	16	NA	TRBV27	CASSPRGYLGVGELFF	TGTGCCAGCAGCCCTCGGGGATACCTTGGAGTCGGGGAGCTGTTTTTT
TRBJ1-1	NA	13	NA	TRBV4-2	CASSQDRDTEAFF	TGTGCCAGCAGCCAAGACAGGGACACTGAAGCTTTCTTT
TRBJ1-3	NA	14	NA	TRBV6-5	CASSLTGSGNTIYF	TGTGCCAGCAGTCTTACAGGGTCGGGAAACACCATATATTTT
TRBJ1-2	NA	14	NA	TRBV5-1	CASSLTQGNYGYTF	TGCGCCAGCAGCTTAACACAGGGAAACTATGGCTACACCTTC
TRBJ2-7	TRBD1	17	NA	TRBV4-1	CASSQGILRDSSYEQYF	TGCGCCAGCAGCCAAGGAATCCTAAGGGACAGCTCCTACGAGCAGTACTTC
TRBJ1-4	NA	14	NA	TRBV5-1	CASSLAGVNEKLFF	TGCGCCAGCAGCTTGGCCGGGGTTAATGAAAAACTGTTTTTT
TRBJ1-1	NA	15	NA	TRBV6-5	CASSYSAGFYTEAFF	TGTGCCAGCAGTTACTCGGCGGGCTTTTACACTGAAGCTTTCTTT